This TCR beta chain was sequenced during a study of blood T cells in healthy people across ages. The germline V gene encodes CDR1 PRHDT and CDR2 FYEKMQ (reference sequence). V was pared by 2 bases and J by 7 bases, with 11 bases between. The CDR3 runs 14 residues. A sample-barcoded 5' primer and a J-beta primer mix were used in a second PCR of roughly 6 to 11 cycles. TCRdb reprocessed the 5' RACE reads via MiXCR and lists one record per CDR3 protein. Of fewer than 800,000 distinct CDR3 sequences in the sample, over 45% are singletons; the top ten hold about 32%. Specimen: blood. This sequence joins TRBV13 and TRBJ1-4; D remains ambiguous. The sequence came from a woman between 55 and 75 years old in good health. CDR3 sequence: CASSLSRRSEKLFF. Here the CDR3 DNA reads TGTGCCAGCAGCTTATCCAGGAGATCTGAAAAACTGTTTTTT.